This T cell receptor beta chain is from a study of blood T cell repertoires in COVID-19 (TCRdb year 2020). As for the study more broadly: Samples from collaborators originated in the United States, Italy and Spain and spanned both the acute and convalescent phases of COVID-19. Sample metadata almost always included a de-identified subject ID, COVID-19 status, age in years and sex. Subjects who had been exposed to COVID-19, were actively infected with it, or had recovered from it provided the deeply sampled blood TCRbeta repertoires that made up the dataset. Where available, HLA class I and class II types were taken from metadata supplied by the sample provider and were not determined by assay-based typing. A freely available public database, intended as a resource for researchers studying the immune response to SARS-CoV-2, is where the repertoires were released. The prospective study material was composed of cDNA or gDNA derived from T cells, B-cell-depleted T cells, or PBMCs. Samples were obtained from the ongoing ImmuneRACE study (first 160 participants) and from 1,254 subjects provided by 6 global collaborators.

Based on the germline V gene, the CDR1 and CDR2 sequences are SGDLS and YYNGEE. V ends up 0 bases short and J 4 bases short, with an unmatched junction base count of 1. The CDR3 starts with the cysteine, ends with the phenylalanine, and has 14 residues. CDR3 DNA only is kept here, 42 bases in frame from base 1. In the prospective study, participants were roughly 18 to 89 years old, resided in around 25 geographic areas of the United States, and were enrolled through a virtual design. To assign participants to cohorts, the prospective study relied on clinical history that participants themselves reported in a screening survey and a study questionnaire. Exposed participants had been in contact, within 2 weeks of entering the study, with a person who had a PCR-confirmed or clinician-diagnosed case of COVID-19. Each participant in the prospective study had whole blood, serum and a nasopharyngeal or oropharyngeal swab collected by mobile phlebotomists. Prospective study participants could optionally give additional blood draws and questionnaires over an approximately 2-month period. Prospective study blood samples were shipped either frozen or at room temperature before DNA extraction.

The paper as a whole reports these results and caveats: How much clinical and demographic metadata was included differed by source and by participant, and the metadata was provided uncurated.

TCRbeta CDR3 regions were amplified from genomic DNA using the immunoSEQ Assay, a bias-controlled multiplex PCR. The authors processed their data as follows. Nucleated cell counts per sample were estimated from amplification of reference gene primers within the assay. To quantify the absolute abundance of each unique TCRbeta CDR3 rearrangement, sequence reads were collapsed and filtered. Productive Simpson clonality was computed per sample as the square root of Simpson's diversity index over productive rearrangements. In TCRdb, the immuneACCESS table is reduced to in-frame sequences with V and J assigned. These tables do not hold every clone; where another copy was compared, an unresolved V gene accounts for under half, and the others remain unexplained. D and trimming were read from the DNA, whereas the V and J calls and clone size are those reported in that table. Here the sample has 350,000 to 400,000 clones; about nine tenths occur a single time. Of the sample, about 0.9% falls within the top ten clones.

On this clone: Its antigen is not yet known. No base quality information exists; no much larger clone differs at one position. The same CDR3 can be traced to other DNA sequences in this sample.

The receptor chain draws on TRBV9 and TRBJ2-7; TRBD1 agrees with 10 junctional bases. Sequenced sample: PBMCs or T cells enriched from blood (not recorded which). This TCR derives from a woman between 40 and 55 years old who had been exposed to COVID-19. DNA sequence: TGTGCCAGCAGCGTAGAGGGACAGGGGTACGAGCAGTACTTC. Its protein product is CASSVEGQGYEQYF.